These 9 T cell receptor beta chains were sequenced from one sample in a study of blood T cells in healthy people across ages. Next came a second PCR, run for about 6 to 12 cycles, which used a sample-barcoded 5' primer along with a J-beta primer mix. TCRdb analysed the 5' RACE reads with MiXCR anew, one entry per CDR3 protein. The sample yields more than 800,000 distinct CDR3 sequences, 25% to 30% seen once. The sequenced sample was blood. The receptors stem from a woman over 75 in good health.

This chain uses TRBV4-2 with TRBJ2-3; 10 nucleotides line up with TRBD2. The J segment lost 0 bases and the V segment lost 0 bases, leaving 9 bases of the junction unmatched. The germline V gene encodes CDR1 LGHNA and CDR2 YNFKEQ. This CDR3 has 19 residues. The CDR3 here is CASSQDAFSGGLSTDTQYF. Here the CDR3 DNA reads TGTGCCAGCAGCCAAGATGCCTTTAGCGGGGGGCTTAGCACAGATACGCAGTATTTT.

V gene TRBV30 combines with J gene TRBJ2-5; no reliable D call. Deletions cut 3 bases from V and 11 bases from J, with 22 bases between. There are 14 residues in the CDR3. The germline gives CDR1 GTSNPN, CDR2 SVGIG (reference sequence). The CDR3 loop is CAWSVLLLVNEQYF. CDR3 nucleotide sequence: TGTGCCTGGAGCGTCCTATTGTTGGTCAATGAGCAGTACTTC.

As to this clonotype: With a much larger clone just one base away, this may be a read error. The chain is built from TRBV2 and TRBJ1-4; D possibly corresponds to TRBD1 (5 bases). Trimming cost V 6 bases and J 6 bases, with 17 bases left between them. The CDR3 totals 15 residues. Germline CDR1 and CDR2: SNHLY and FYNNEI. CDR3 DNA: TGTGCCAGCAGGTTAGTGGGCCAGGGAGATGAAAAACTGTTTTTT. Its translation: CASRLVGQGDEKLFF.

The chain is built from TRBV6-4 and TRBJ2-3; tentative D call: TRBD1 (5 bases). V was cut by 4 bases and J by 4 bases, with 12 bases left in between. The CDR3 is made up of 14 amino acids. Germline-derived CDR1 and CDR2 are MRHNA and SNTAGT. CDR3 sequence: CASSVQGGADTQYF. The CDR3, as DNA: TGTGCCAGCAGTGTCCAGGGCGGCGCAGATACGCAGTATTTT.

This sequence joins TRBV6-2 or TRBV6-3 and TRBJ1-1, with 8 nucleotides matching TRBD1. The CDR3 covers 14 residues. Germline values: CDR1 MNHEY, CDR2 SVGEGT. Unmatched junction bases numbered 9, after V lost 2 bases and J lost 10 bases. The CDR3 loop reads CASSYTGQGRVAFF. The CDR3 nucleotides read TGTGCCAGCAGTTACACCGGACAGGGCCGGGTAGCTTTCTTT.

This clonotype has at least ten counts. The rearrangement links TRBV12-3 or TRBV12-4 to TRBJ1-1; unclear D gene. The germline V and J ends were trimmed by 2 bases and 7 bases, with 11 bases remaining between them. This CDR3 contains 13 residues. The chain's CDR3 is CASSLSGALEAFF. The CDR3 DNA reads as TGTGCCAGCAGTTTATCGGGAGCCCTTGAAGCTTTCTTT.

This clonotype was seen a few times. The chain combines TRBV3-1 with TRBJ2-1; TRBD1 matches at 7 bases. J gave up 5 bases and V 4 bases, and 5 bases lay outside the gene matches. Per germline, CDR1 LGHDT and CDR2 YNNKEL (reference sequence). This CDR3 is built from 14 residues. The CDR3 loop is CASSPWTGNNEQFF. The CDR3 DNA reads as TGTGCCAGCAGCCCTTGGACAGGCAACAATGAGCAGTTCTTC.

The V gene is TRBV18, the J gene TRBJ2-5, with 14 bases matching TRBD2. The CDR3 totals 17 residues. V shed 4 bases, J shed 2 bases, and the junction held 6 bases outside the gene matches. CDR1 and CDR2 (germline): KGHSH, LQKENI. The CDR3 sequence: CASSRTGTSGGQETQYF. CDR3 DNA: TGTGCCAGCTCACGGACGGGGACTAGCGGGGGACAAGAGACCCAGTACTTC. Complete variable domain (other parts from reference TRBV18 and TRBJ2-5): NAGVMQNPRHLVRRRGQEARLRCSPMKGHSHVYWYRQLPEEGLKFMVYLQKENIIDESGMPKERFSAEFPKEGPSILRIQQVVRGDSAAYFCASSRTGTSGGQETQYFGPGTRLLVL.

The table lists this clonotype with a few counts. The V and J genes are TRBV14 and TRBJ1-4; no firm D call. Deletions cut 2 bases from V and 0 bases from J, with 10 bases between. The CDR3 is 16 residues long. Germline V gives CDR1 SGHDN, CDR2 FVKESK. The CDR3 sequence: CASSQTLSATNEKLFF. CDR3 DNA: TGTGCCAGCAGCCAAACCCTGTCTGCAACTAATGAAAAACTGTTTTTT.